Presented here are 7 T cell receptor beta chains from one specimen sequenced in a study of blood T cell repertoires in COVID-19. The assay was immunoSEQ multiplex PCR, and TCRdb's table has in-frame clones only and misses some. The sample holds hundreds of thousands of clones; around 89% are singletons and the top ten take approximately 8.8%. Specimen: PBMCs or T cells enriched from blood (not recorded which). All receptors come from a woman in her thirties or forties who had recovered from COVID-19.

J is TRBJ1-2 and V is TRBV7-9, with D perhaps matching TRBD1 (6 bases). Germline V CDR1 and CDR2: SEHNR, FQNEAQ (reference sequence). The CDR3 loop spans 15 amino acids. V lost 0 bases and J lost 8, with 16 bases in between. The CDR3 DNA is TGTGCCAGCAGCTTAGCCCGGGCAGACCAGGGGGGCTACACCTTC. This sequence encodes CASSLARADQGGYTF.

The V gene is TRBV7-2, the J gene TRBJ2-7, with D tentatively TRBD2 (6 bases). This CDR3 spans 14 amino acids. CDR1 is SGHTA, CDR2 FQGNSA, per germline. V lost 7 bases and J lost 0, with 13 bases in between. The CDR3 coding sequence is TGTGCCAGCACCCGGGGGAGTATCTCCTACGAGCAGTACTTC. Translation: CASTRGSISYEQYF.

The chain combines TRBV5-1 with TRBJ2-3; TRBD2 is a possible D gene (6 bases). Trimming pared 4 bases from V and 2 bases from J, leaving 14 bases between. CDR3 length equals 15 residues. CDR1 and CDR2 from the germline V gene are SGHRS and YFSETQ. The DNA of the CDR3 is TGCGCCAGCAGCCTGAGCCTAGCGAACACAGATACGCAGTATTTT. Amino acids: CASSLSLANTDTQYF.

CDR3 loop: CASSLQVTAPTYNEQFF. The DNA for the CDR3 is TGTGCCAGCAGCCTCCAGGTGACCGCTCCCACCTACAATGAGCAGTTCTTC. This chain joins TRBV21-1 and TRBJ2-1; the DNA was not used to check the table's D call, TRBD1. TRBV21-1 is marked as a pseudogene. The CDR3 length is 17 residues.

The genes are TRBV5-6 and TRBJ2-2; D may be TRBD1 (5 bases). V lost 0 bases, J lost 7 bases, and 16 bases lay in between. This CDR3 has 16 residues. Germline assignment: CDR1 SGHDT and CDR2 YYEEEE. The chain's CDR3 is CASSLEGAGHGGELFF. CDR3 nucleotide sequence: TGTGCCAGCAGCTTGGAAGGGGCCGGCCATGGCGGGGAGCTGTTTTTT.

This clone was seen a handful of times. V gene TRBV24-1 combines with J gene TRBJ2-2; D is possibly TRBD2 (5 bases). The CDR3 has 13 residues. V lost 4 bases to trimming and J lost 9 bases, with 11 bases between them. Germline-derived CDR1 and CDR2 are KGHDR and SFDVKD. The CDR3 sequence: CATSDRTHRELFF. DNA of the CDR3: TGTGCCACCAGTGACCGGACTCATAGGGAGCTGTTTTTT.

This chain joins TRBV5-1 and TRBJ2-7; D unclear. Germline-derived CDR1 and CDR2 are SGHRS and YFSETQ. Deletions cut 1 base from V and 3 bases from J, with 5 bases between. The length of the CDR3 is 12 residues. The CDR3, as DNA: TGCGCCAGCAGCTTGACCGGCTACGAGCAGTACTTC. This codes for CASSLTGYEQYF.